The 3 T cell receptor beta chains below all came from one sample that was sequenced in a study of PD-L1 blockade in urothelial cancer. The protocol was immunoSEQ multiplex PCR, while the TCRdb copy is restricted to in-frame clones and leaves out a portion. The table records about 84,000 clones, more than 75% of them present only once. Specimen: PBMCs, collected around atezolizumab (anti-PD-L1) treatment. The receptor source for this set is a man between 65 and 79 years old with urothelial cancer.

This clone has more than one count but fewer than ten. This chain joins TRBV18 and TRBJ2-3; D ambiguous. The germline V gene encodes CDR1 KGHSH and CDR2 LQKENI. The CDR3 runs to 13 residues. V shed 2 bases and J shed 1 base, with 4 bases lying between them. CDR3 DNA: TGTGCCAGCTCACCAGTAGGCACAGATACGCAGTATTTT. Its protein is CASSPVGTDTQYF.

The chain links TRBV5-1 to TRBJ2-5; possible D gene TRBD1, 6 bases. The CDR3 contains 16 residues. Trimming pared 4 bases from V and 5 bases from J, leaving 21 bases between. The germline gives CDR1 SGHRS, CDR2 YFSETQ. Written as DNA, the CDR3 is TGCGCCAGCAGCCCGAGAACCGGGACACCTCGGGAGACCCAGTACTTC. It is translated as CASSPRTGTPRETQYF.

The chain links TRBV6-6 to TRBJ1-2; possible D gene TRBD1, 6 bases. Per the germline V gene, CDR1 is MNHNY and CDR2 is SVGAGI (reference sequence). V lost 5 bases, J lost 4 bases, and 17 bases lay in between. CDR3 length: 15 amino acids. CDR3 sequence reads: CASSPTGQYRYGYTF. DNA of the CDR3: TGTGCCAGCAGTCCGACGGGACAATACCGCTATGGCTACACCTTC.